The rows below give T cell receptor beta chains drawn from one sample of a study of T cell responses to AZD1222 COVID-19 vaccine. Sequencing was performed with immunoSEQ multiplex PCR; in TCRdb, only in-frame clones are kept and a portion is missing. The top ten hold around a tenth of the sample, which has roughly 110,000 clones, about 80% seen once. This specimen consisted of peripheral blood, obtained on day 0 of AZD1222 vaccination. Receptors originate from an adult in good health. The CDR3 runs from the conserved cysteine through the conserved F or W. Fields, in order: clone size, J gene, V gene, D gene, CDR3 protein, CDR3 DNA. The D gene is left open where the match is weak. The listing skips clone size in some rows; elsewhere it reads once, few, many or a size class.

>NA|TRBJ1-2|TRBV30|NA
CAWSKGTANGYTF
TGTGCCTGGAGTAAAGGGACGGCCAATGGCTACACCTTC
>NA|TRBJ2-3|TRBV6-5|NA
CASRLPTDTQYF
TGTGCCAGCAGACTTCCCACAGATACGCAGTATTTT
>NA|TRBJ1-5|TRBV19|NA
CASRLLSNQPQHF
TGTGCCAGTCGACTTCTTAGCAATCAGCCCCAGCATTTT
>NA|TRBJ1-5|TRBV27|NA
CASSLGEYQPQHF
TGTGCCAGCAGTTTGGGCGAGTACCAGCCCCAGCATTTT
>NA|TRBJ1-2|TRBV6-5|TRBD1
CASSPGTGVNYGYTF
TGTGCCAGCAGCCCGGGGACAGGGGTAAACTATGGCTACACCTTC
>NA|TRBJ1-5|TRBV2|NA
CASSVNSYSNQPQHF
TGTGCCAGCAGTGTCAACAGCTATAGCAATCAGCCCCAGCATTTT
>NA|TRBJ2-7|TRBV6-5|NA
CASSQAATYEQYF
TGTGCCAGCTCTCAAGCGGCTACCTACGAGCAGTACTTC
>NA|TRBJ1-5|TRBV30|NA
CAWNRDRSQPQHF
TGTGCCTGGAACAGGGATCGTAGCCAGCCCCAGCATTTT
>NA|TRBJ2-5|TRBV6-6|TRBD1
CASKSGTVETQYF
TGTGCCAGCAAGAGTGGGACAGTAGAGACCCAGTACTTC
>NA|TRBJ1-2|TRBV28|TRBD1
CASSSRTGSRYGYTF
TGTGCCAGCAGTTCTCGGACAGGGTCTCGGTATGGCTACACCTTC
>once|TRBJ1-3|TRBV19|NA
CASTKIREGNTIYF
TGTGCCAGTACCAAAATACGGGAAGGAAACACCATATATTTT
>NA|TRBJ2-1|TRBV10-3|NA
CAISESLGRSYNEQFF
TGTGCCATCAGTGAGTCACTGGGAAGAAGTTACAATGAGCAGTTCTTC
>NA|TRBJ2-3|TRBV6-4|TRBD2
CASALAGGSTDTQYF
TGTGCCAGCGCTTTAGCGGGGGGTAGCACAGATACGCAGTATTTT
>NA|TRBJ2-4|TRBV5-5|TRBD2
CASSLEAGGLRAAKNIQYF
TGTGCCAGCAGCTTGGAAGCGGGGGGGCTTCGGGCGGCCAAAAACATTCAGTACTTC
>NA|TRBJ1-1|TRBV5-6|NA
CASSLDTRNTEAFF
TGTGCCAGCAGCTTGGACACCAGGAACACTGAAGCTTTCTTT
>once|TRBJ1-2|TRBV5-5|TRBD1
CASSLQGAGGYTF
TGTGCCAGCAGCTTACAGGGGGCGGGTGGCTACACCTTC
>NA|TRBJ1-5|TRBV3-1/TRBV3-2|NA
CASSQGGARQPQHF
TGTGCCAGCAGCCAGGGAGGGGCCAGGCAGCCCCAGCATTTT
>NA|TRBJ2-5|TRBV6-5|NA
CASKIAGRETQYF
TGTGCCAGCAAGATAGCAGGGAGGGAGACCCAGTACTTC
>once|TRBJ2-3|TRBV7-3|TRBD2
CASGRLAGGGTDTQYF
TGTGCCAGCGGCCGACTAGCGGGAGGAGGCACAGATACGCAGTATTTT
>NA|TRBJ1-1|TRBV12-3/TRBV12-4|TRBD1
CASLRQGAGIAFF
TGTGCCAGCCTTCGGCAGGGGGCTGGTATAGCTTTCTTT
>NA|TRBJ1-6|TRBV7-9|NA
CASSPERHPDSPLHF
TGTGCCAGCAGCCCCGAACGGCACCCCGATTCACCCCTCCACTTT
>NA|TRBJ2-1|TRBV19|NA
CASSTPPGTHPSYNEQFF
TGTGCCAGTAGTACCCCCCCCGGGACACATCCCAGCTACAATGAGCAGTTCTTC
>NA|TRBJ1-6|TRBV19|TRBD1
CASKVQGVNSPLHF
TGTGCCAGTAAAGTTCAGGGGGTGAATTCACCCCTCCACTTT
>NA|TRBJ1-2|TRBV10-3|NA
CASSGAAARYGYTF
TGTGCCAGCTCCGGGGCCGCCGCCCGGTATGGCTACACCTTC
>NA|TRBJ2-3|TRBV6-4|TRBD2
CASSQLAGVSDTQYF
TGTGCCAGCAGTCAACTAGCGGGGGTTTCAGATACGCAGTATTTT
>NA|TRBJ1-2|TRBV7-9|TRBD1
CASSFGTGGPESHTF
TGTGCCAGCAGCTTTGGGACAGGGGGACCAGAGAGCCACACCTTC
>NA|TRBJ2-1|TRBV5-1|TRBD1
CASSSGQGVEEQFF
TGCGCCAGCAGCTCAGGACAGGGGGTGGAGGAGCAGTTCTTC
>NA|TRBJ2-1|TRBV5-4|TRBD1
CASSFGQGSYNEQFF
TGTGCCAGCAGCTTTGGACAGGGTTCCTACAATGAGCAGTTCTTC
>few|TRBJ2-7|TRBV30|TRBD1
CAWRPGQSYEQYF
TGTGCCTGGAGGCCGGGACAGTCCTACGAGCAGTACTTC
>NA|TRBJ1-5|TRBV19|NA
CASKGPYQPQHF
TGTGCCAGTAAAGGTCCCTATCAGCCCCAGCATTTT
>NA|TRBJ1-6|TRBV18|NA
CASSQTPQGIGSPLHF
TGTGCCAGCTCACAAACACCACAGGGAATCGGGTCACCCCTCCACTTT
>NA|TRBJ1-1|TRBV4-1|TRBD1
CASSHSTGGTEAFF
TGCGCCAGCAGCCATAGTACAGGGGGCACTGAAGCTTTCTTT
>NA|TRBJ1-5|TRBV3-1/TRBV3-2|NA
CASSQVRGDNQPQHF
TGTGCCAGCAGCCAAGTTAGGGGAGACAATCAGCCCCAGCATTTT
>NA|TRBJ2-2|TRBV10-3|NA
CAMRTANTGELFF
TGTGCCATGAGGACGGCGAACACCGGGGAGCTGTTTTTT
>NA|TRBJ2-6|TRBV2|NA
CAIARDPSGANVLTF
TGTGCCATTGCCAGGGACCCCTCTGGGGCCAACGTCCTGACTTTC
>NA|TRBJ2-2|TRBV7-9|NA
CASSFRPGDTGELFF
TGTGCCAGCAGCTTCAGGCCCGGCGACACCGGGGAGCTGTTTTTT
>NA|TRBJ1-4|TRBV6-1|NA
CASSAGGRRVNEKLFF
TGTGCCAGCAGTGCGGGCGGCAGACGTGTCAATGAAAAACTGTTTTTT
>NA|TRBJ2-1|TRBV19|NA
CASSPFLEGRYNEQFF
TGTGCCAGTAGTCCTTTTCTCGAGGGCCGCTACAATGAGCAGTTCTTC
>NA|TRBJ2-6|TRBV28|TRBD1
CASSDRGSGANVLTF
TGTGCCAGCTCGGACAGGGGCTCTGGGGCCAACGTCCTGACTTTC
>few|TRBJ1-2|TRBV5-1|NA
CASSLVGGGDGYTF
TGCGCCAGCAGCTTGGTGGGCGGCGGGGATGGCTACACCTTC
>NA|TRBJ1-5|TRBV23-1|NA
CASSRPKGQEILSNQPQHF
TGCGCCAGCAGTCGCCCAAAGGGGCAGGAGATACTTAGCAATCAGCCCCAGCATTTT
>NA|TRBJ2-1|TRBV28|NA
CASSHPSGGEQFF
TGTGCCAGCAGTCATCCGTCTGGTGGTGAGCAGTTCTTC
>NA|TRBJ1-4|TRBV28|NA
CASHRGRGNEKLFF
TGTGCCAGCCACCGGGGACGGGGAAATGAAAAACTGTTTTTT
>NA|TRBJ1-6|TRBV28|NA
CASSPAGGGGRSPLHF
TGTGCCAGCAGTCCCGCGGGCGGGGGAGGTAGATCACCCCTCCACTTT
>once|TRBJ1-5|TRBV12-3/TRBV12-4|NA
CASSFGGNQPQHF
TGTGCCAGCAGTTTCGGCGGGAATCAGCCCCAGCATTTT
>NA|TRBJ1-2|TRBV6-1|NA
CASSEALTGGYTF
TGTGCCAGCAGTGAAGCGCTTACGGGAGGCTACACCTTC
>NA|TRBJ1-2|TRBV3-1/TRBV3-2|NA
CASSGRDRGDYGYTF
TGTGCCAGCAGCGGCCGGGACCGGGGAGACTATGGCTACACCTTC
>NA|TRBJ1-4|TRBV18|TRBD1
CASSSQGFATNEKLFF
TGTGCCAGCTCATCACAGGGGTTTGCAACTAATGAAAAACTGTTTTTT
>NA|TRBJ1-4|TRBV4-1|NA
CASSSNQGNNEKLFF
TGCGCCAGCAGCTCGAATCAGGGGAATAATGAAAAACTGTTTTTT
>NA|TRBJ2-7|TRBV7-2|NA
CASRLALLSSYEQYF
TGTGCCAGCAGGTTAGCTCTTTTAAGCTCCTACGAGCAGTACTTC
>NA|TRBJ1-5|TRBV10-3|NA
CAISEGETEGQPQHF
TGTGCCATCAGTGAAGGGGAGACTGAAGGGCAGCCCCAGCATTTT
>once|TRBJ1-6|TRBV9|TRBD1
CASSGSGTGLGSPLHF
TGTGCCAGCAGCGGCTCCGGGACAGGGTTGGGTTCACCCCTCCACTTT
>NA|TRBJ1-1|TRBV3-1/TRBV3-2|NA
CASSQSQGTEAFF
TGTGCCAGCAGCCAAAGTCAGGGGACTGAAGCTTTCTTT